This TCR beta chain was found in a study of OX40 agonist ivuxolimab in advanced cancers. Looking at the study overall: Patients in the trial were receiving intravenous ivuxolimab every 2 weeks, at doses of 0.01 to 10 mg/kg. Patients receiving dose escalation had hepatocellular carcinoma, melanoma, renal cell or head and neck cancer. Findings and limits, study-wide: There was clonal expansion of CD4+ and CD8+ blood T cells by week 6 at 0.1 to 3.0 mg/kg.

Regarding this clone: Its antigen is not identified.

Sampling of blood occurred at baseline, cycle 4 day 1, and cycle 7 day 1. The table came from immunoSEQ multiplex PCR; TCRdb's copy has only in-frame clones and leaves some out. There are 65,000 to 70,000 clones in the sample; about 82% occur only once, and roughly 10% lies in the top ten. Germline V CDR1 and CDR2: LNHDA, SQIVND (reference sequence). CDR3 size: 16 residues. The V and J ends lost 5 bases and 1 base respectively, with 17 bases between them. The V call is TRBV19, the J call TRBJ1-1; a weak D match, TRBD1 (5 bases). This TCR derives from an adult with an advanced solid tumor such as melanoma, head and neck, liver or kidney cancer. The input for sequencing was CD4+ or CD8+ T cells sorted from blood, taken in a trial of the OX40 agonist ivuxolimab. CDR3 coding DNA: TGTGCCAGTAGTGCACCCGGGACGGCCCCGAACACTGAAGCTTTCTTT. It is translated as CASSAPGTAPNTEAFF.